The present entry profiles one T cell receptor (delta chain) with its context. This is likely an artifact of a read error, given a far larger clone one base away. The same CDR3 can be traced to other DNA sequences in this sample. The entry originates in a study of γδ T cells in repeated Plasmodium falciparum infection. Gammadelta T cells were flow-sorted from PBMC into Vgamma9/Vdelta2+ and Vdelta2-negative populations for bulk analysis. TCRdb re-processed the multiplex PCR reads using CATT. This table has about 93,000 delta-chain clones, roughly 0.9% appearing once. Trimming left V 3 bases short and J 0 bases short, with 34 bases between. Looked up from germline, CDR1 is GEAIGNYY and CDR2 is EKD. The CDR3 length is 22 residues.

The chain uses TRDV2 and TRDJ1; perhaps D is TRDD1 or TRDD3 (5 bases each). TCRdb lists no J gene, so it was determined here by aligning the DNA to germline. The sequenced sample consisted of gamma-delta T cells from blood. This clonotype originated in a pool of human donors (malaria-infected and uninfected, not separated). As DNA, the CDR3 is TGTGCCTGTGACGAAATTACAACACTGACTGGAGGACCCTTATCGTACACCGATAAACTCATCTTT. Translation gives CACDEITTLTGGPLSYTDKLIF.